This T cell receptor beta chain was obtained from a study of control samples from healthy donors and cancer patients. Measured with immunoSEQ multiplex PCR; TCRdb has only the in-frame clones, and not every one. The sample lists under 20,000 clones, around 87% occurring once. Germline V gene lookup returns CDR1 SNHLY and CDR2 FYNNEI. This CDR3 contains 16 residues. Trimming cost V 7 bases and J 0 bases, with 15 bases left between them. The chain couples TRBV2 to TRBJ2-2, with a tentative D call TRBD2 (5 bases). The sequenced material came from PBMCs. This receptor was taken from a woman in her 70s with colorectal cancer. CDR3 nucleotides: TGTGCCAGCACCGCCAGACGGGGAACGAACACCGGGGAGCTGTTTTTT. Protein sequence: CASTARRGTNTGELFF.